This T cell receptor (beta chain) was observed in a study of T cell repertoires in cytomegalovirus infection. Study-wide background: Carrying CMV and the relevant HLA type showed in public TCR beta signatures. Study-level points and caveats: HLA-C-restricted CMV-specific TCR beta clonotypes prevailed in the ex vivo response.

MiXCR was run by TCRdb on the reads, yielding one entry per CDR3 protein. Among approximately 190,000 distinct CDR3 sequences, about 30% were seen once, and the ten largest hold approximately 30%. As regards this clonotype: What it binds is unknown.

This CDR3 has 15 amino acids. The V and J ends lost 8 bases and 9 bases, in that order; junction bases with no gene match: 16. CDR1 is SNHLY and CDR2 is FYNNEI in the germline V gene. This receptor was obtained from a human donor in good health (CMV status not recorded). Some clones in this sample may be carry-over from other donors' samples. Sequencing was carried out using PBMCs. The V and J genes are TRBV2 and TRBJ2-1, with TRBD2 identical over 7 bases. CDR3 coding DNA: TGTGCCAGCGGGGAGGGGCCTAGGGGAGTAGTTGAGCAGTTCTTC. Translated: CASGEGPRGVVEQFF.